Each of the 31 T cell receptor beta chains below was sequenced from the same sample in a study of identical twins. TCRdb re-analysed the 5' RACE reads in MiXCR, keeping a single row per CDR3 protein. This table holds about 890,000 distinct CDR3 sequences, more than 9% found once. This same sample was also taken into another study, of yellow fever vaccine responses in identical twins.

The sample taken for sequencing was PBMCs. Every receptor here comes from a woman under 30 in good health.

This clonotype was picked up a small number of times. V is TRBV4-1 and J is TRBJ2-1, with D unresolved. The CDR3 runs 14 residues. V lost 1 base and J 9 bases, leaving 13 bases between the germline ends. The germline V gene encodes CDR1 MGHRA and CDR2 YSYEKL. The chain's CDR3 is CASSQVVLLSEQFF. The CDR3 DNA reads as TGCGCCAGCAGCCAAGTGGTCCTATTAAGTGAGCAGTTCTTC.

V gene TRBV7-2 combines with J gene TRBJ2-3, with TRBD1 matching over 7 bases. Unmatched junction bases numbered 15, after V lost 4 bases and J lost 5 bases. The CDR3 has 17 amino acids. CDR1 and CDR2 from the germline V gene are SGHTA and FQGNSA. Written as DNA, the CDR3 is TGTGCCAGCAGCTACTTCGACAGGGACGATTTAAGAGATACGCAGTATTTT. Encoded protein: CASSYFDRDDLRDTQYF.

This chain joins TRBV7-9 and TRBJ1-1; no definite D call. Germline V lookup: CDR1 SEHNR, CDR2 FQNEAQ (reference sequence). V was pared by 0 bases and J by 0 bases, with 8 bases between. The CDR3 is 15 amino acids. CDR3 amino acids: CASSLAGLVNTEAFF. The DNA for the CDR3 is TGTGCCAGCAGCTTAGCAGGGTTAGTGAACACTGAAGCTTTCTTT.

This rearrangement joins TRBV20-1 to TRBJ2-5; weak D call: TRBD1 (5 bases). In germline, CDR1 is DFQATT, CDR2 SNEGSKA (reference sequence). The V and J ends lost 5 bases and 4 bases respectively, with 14 bases between them. The CDR3 spans 13 residues. The CDR3 here is CSADRGSIETQYF. The CDR3 region has the DNA TGCAGTGCTGATAGGGGCTCAATAGAGACCCAGTACTTC.

This clonotype turned up a few times. This chain uses TRBV9 with TRBJ2-3; D uncertain. The V and J ends lost 4 bases and 2 bases respectively, with 11 bases between them. Per the germline V gene, CDR1 is SGDLS and CDR2 is YYNGEE. There are 14 residues in the CDR3. Here the CDR3 reads CASSPGPHTDTQYF. CDR3 DNA: TGTGCCAGCAGCCCCGGGCCACACACAGATACGCAGTATTTT.

This clonotype was counted between two and nine times. The V call is TRBV6-5, the J call TRBJ2-5; 7 bases agree with TRBD2. With 4 bases clipped from V and 5 bases from J, the junction kept 10 bases outside the gene matches. CDR1 MNHEY and CDR2 SVGAGI come from the germline V gene. The CDR3 is 15 residues long. This CDR3 is CASSSSTSRGETQYF. The CDR3 DNA reads TGTGCCAGCAGTTCATCGACTAGCCGGGGTGAGACCCAGTACTTC.

V and J are TRBV3-1 and TRBJ2-7; D is unresolved. The ends were cut back, 3 bases at V and 0 bases at J, with 15 bases in the middle. CDR3 length: 16 amino acids. The V gene's germline CDR1 is LGHDT and CDR2 YNNKEL (reference sequence). The chain's CDR3 is CASSHQTPSFSYEQYF. CDR3 coding DNA: TGTGCCAGCAGCCACCAGACCCCTTCCTTCTCCTACGAGCAGTACTTC.

The rearrangement links TRBV18 to TRBJ2-1; 7 nucleotides align to TRBD1. Germline values: CDR1 KGHSH, CDR2 LQKENI. The CDR3 is made up of 17 amino acids. Losses at the gene ends were 6 bases for V and 1 base for J; bases not matched to a gene: 12. CDR3 region: CASSRASRGLSYNEQFF. CDR3 in DNA: TGTGCCAGCTCTCGAGCCTCGAGGGGGCTTTCCTACAATGAGCAGTTCTTC. Full variable domain (rest looked up from reference TRBV18 and TRBJ2-1): NAGVMQNPRHLVRRRGQEARLRCSPMKGHSHVYWYRQLPEEGLKFMVYLQKENIIDESGMPKERFSAEFPKEGPSILRIQQVVRGDSAAYFCASSRASRGLSYNEQFFGPGTRLTVL.

This clonotype was detected only a few times. The DNA for the CDR3 is TGTGCCAGCAGTTTATCATGGGGACGGATTCAAGAGACCCAGTACTTC. Translated: CASSLSWGRIQETQYF. The rearrangement joins TRBV28 to TRBJ2-5, with D perhaps being TRBD1 or TRBD2 (5 bases each). V lost 1 base and J 2 bases, leaving 14 bases between the germline ends. The CDR3 length is 16 residues. Germline V CDR1 and CDR2: MDHEN, SYDVKM. The full variable domain, rest sourced from reference TRBV28 and TRBJ2-5, is DVKVTQSSRYLVKRTGEKVFLECVQDMDHENMFWYRQDPGLGLRLIYFSYDVKMKEKGDIPEGYSVSREKKERFSLILESASTNQTSMYLCASSLSWGRIQETQYFGPGTRLLVL.

The chain carries TRBV20-1 and TRBJ1-1; TRBD1 aligns across 8 bases. The CDR3 runs 14 residues. V dropped 6 bases and J dropped 3; count of bases not matched to a gene: 9. Germline V gene lookup returns CDR1 DFQATT and CDR2 SNEGSKA (reference sequence). The CDR3: CSAKGTGGDTEAFF. CDR3 coding DNA: TGCAGTGCCAAAGGAACAGGGGGTGACACTGAAGCTTTCTTT.

This clonotype was counted between two and nine times. The V gene is TRBV27, the J gene TRBJ2-7; D not resolved. Trimming left V 4 bases short and J 5 bases short, with 21 bases between. CDR3 length: 16 residues. The germline gives CDR1 MNHEY, CDR2 SMNVEV (reference sequence). The DNA for the CDR3 is TGTGCCAGCAGTTCCGGGTGGGCAGGAAGAGCGAACGAGCAGTACGTC. It specifies CASSSGWAGRANEQYV.

A remark on this clonotype: This may come from a read error, since a much larger clone is one base off. The CDR3 spells CASSFYSTDTQYF. The CDR3 DNA sequence: TGTGCCAGCAGTTTCTACAGCACAGATACGCAGTATTTT. The chain recombines TRBV27 with TRBJ2-3; D remains ambiguous. The CDR3 runs to 13 residues. Germline V gene lookup returns CDR1 MNHEY and CDR2 SMNVEV (reference sequence). Trimming shortened V by 3 bases and J by 0 bases, and 4 bases separated the two germline ends.

V usage is TRBV19 and J usage is TRBJ2-1, with 8 bases identical to TRBD1. In germline, CDR1 is LNHDA, CDR2 SQIVND (reference sequence). The CDR3 loop spans 15 amino acids. V shed 5 bases and J 8 bases; nucleotides not matched to a gene: 11. The CDR3 is CASSPRTGKVDEQFF. CDR3 coding DNA: TGTGCCAGTAGTCCTCGGACAGGGAAGGTCGATGAGCAGTTCTTC.

This clonotype was seen at least ten times. V gene TRBV12-3 or TRBV12-4 combines with J gene TRBJ1-5, with D possibly matching TRBD1 (5 bases). V lost 5 bases to trimming and J lost 0 bases, with 14 bases between them. The CDR3 length is 16 residues. CDR3 DNA sequence: TGTGCCAGCAGTCCGGTGGGGAGGGGTAGCAATCAGCCCCAGCATTTT. This sequence encodes CASSPVGRGSNQPQHF.

The chain uses TRBV12-3 or TRBV12-4 and TRBJ2-4; 8 positions match TRBD1. This CDR3 spans 15 amino acids. The V segment lost 5 bases and the J segment 7 bases; nucleotides outside the gene matches: 10. The CDR3 nucleotides read TGTGCCAGCAGTCCAGGGACAGGAAATATTAACATTCAGTACTTC. Translating gives CASSPGTGNINIQYF.

This sequence joins TRBV20-1 and TRBJ2-6; D remains unclear. This CDR3 spans 17 amino acids. V was trimmed by 6 bases and J by 0 bases, leaving 18 bases between them. Germline-derived CDR1 and CDR2 are DFQATT and SNEGSKA (reference sequence). The DNA of the CDR3 is TGCAGTGCAAGCCATTCGGGCACCTACTCTGGGGCCAACGTCCTGACTTTC. Translated: CSASHSGTYSGANVLTF.

In its sample, this clonotype was seen a few times. This sequence joins TRBV7-7 and TRBJ2-7, with 9 nucleotides matching TRBD1. The V gene end was trimmed by 6 bases and the J gene end by 1 base; junction bases not matched to a gene: 13. The CDR3 runs to 17 residues. In germline, CDR1 is SSHAT, CDR2 FNYEAQ (reference sequence). CDR3 DNA: TGTGCCAGCAGAAAAGAGGGCCACAGGGGGCAATCCTACGAGCAGTACGTC. Residues: CASRKEGHRGQSYEQYV.

The V gene is TRBV20-1, the J gene TRBJ2-1; D is perhaps TRBD2 (5 bases). The CDR3 consists of 14 residues. Germline V gene lookup returns CDR1 DFQATT and CDR2 SNEGSKA (reference sequence). V was pared by 2 bases and J by 3 bases, with 11 bases between. CDR3 DNA: TGCAGTGCTAGATTACCGGGAAACTACAATGAGCAGTTCTTC. Translated, it gives CSARLPGNYNEQFF.

This clonotype appeared many times. The rearrangement links TRBV10-1 to TRBJ1-1; D uncertain. Trimming removed 0 bases from V and 7 bases from J, with 9 bases in between. This CDR3 contains 13 residues. Germline assignment: CDR1 WNHNN and CDR2 SYGVQD (reference sequence). The CDR3 loop is CASSESGPNEAFF. CDR3 nucleotide sequence: TGCGCCAGCAGTGAGTCCGGGCCGAATGAAGCTTTCTTT.

The V gene is TRBV20-1, the J gene TRBJ2-5; 12 bases agree with TRBD2. The trim removed 4 bases at V and 3 bases at J, leaving 3 bases unmatched. The CDR3 runs 14 residues. CDR1 and CDR2 from the germline V gene are DFQATT and SNEGSKA (reference sequence). The DNA of the CDR3 is TGCAGTGCTACTCTAGCGGGAGGGAAAGAGACCCAGTACTTC. Encoded protein: CSATLAGGKETQYF.

This clonotype was observed a handful of times. J is TRBJ1-3 and V is TRBV7-2, with D maybe TRBD1 (6 bases). CDR1 and CDR2 (germline): SGHTA, FQGNSA. This CDR3 has 16 amino acids. V lost 1 base and J 2 bases, leaving 12 bases between the germline ends. The CDR3 sequence: CASSLGAGAAGNTIYF. The CDR3, as DNA: TGTGCCAGCAGCTTAGGTGCAGGGGCGGCTGGAAACACCATATATTTT.

The J gene is TRBJ2-1, the V gene TRBV18, with D perhaps assigned TRBD1 or TRBD2 (7 bases each). Germline assignment: CDR1 KGHSH and CDR2 LQKENI. This CDR3 region has 15 residues. Trimming removed 0 bases at V and 8 bases at J, with 14 bases between. CDR3 loop: CASSPPIRGGYEQFF. The DNA for the CDR3 is TGTGCCAGCTCACCACCGATCAGGGGGGGTTATGAGCAGTTCTTC.

This clonotype was recorded a few times. This chain uses TRBV24-1 with TRBJ2-1, with 9 bases lining up with TRBD2. J lost 0 bases, V lost 4 bases, and 3 bases had no gene match. This CDR3 region has 16 residues. Germline-derived CDR1 and CDR2 are KGHDR and SFDVKD. DNA for the CDR3: TGTGCCACCAGTGAATTAGCGGGAGCCTCCTACAATGAGCAGTTCTTC. This translates into CATSELAGASYNEQFF.

The chain is built from TRBV5-4 and TRBJ1-2, with 9 bases matching TRBD1. From germline, CDR1 is SGHNT and CDR2 YYREEE (reference sequence). Unmatched junction bases numbered 9, after V lost 1 base and J lost 8 bases. The CDR3 spans 15 residues. The CDR3 region has the DNA TGTGCCAGCAGCTTGTTTGCCGGGACAGGGCAAGGCTACACCTTC. Translation gives CASSLFAGTGQGYTF.

This clonotype was counted at least ten times. V gene TRBV4-2 combines with J gene TRBJ1-5, with TRBD1 as a possible D gene (5 bases). With 4 bases removed from V and 7 bases from J, the gap between germline ends came to 14 bases. The CDR3 is 14 residues long. Germline lookup yields CDR1 LGHNA and CDR2 YNFKEQ. CDR3 sequence: CASSPGTDHQPQHF. Written as DNA, the CDR3 is TGTGCCAGCAGCCCTGGGACTGACCACCAGCCCCAGCATTTT.

This clonotype has a handful of counts. The V and J genes are TRBV28 and TRBJ2-1, with 8 bases fitting TRBD2. This CDR3 has 17 residues. Germline V lookup: CDR1 MDHEN, CDR2 SYDVKM. V shed 1 base, J shed 3 bases, and the junction held 8 bases outside the gene matches. CDR3 sequence (DNA): TGTGCCAGCAGTTTATTGTTTGTAGGGACTAGCTACAATGAGCAGTTCTTC. Translated: CASSLLFVGTSYNEQFF.

The chain joins TRBV10-2 to TRBJ1-4; no firm D call. There are 14 residues in the CDR3. The germline CDR1 and CDR2 sequences are WSHSY and SAAADI. With 5 bases removed from V and 8 bases from J, the gap between germline ends came to 15 bases. Here the CDR3 reads CASSSGVAGEKLFF. CDR3 DNA sequence: TGCGCCAGCAGTTCGGGCGTCGCGGGGGAAAAACTGTTTTTT.

The rearrangement uses TRBV12-3 or TRBV12-4 and TRBJ2-4, with a weak D call TRBD1 (8 bases). Trimming cost V 5 bases and J 3 bases, with 17 bases left between them. The CDR3 is 16 residues long. This chain's CDR3 is CASSNTGGENKNIQYF. CDR3 nucleotide sequence: TGTGCCAGCAGTAACACAGGGGGGGAGAACAAAAACATTCAGTACTTC.

This clonotype was counted ten times or more. CDR3 DNA: TGTGCCAGCAGCTTCAAGACAGGGACCGGGGAGCTGTTTTTT. This codes for CASSFKTGTGELFF. The chain recombines TRBV7-9 with TRBJ2-2, with 7 bases lining up with TRBD1. The junction had 3 bases not matched to a gene; V was cut back by 3 bases and J by 5 bases. There are 14 residues in the CDR3. Germline loops: CDR1 SEHNR, CDR2 FQNEAQ (reference sequence). Using reference TRBV7-9 and TRBJ2-2 for the parts outside the CDR3, the full variable domain is DTGVSQNPRHKITKRGQNVTFRCDPISEHNRLYWYRQTLGQGPEFLTYFQNEAQLEKSRLLSDRFSAERPKGSFSTLEIQRTEQGDSAMYLCASSFKTGTGELFFGEGSRLTVL.

This clonotype was detected only a few times. The J gene is TRBJ2-2, the V gene TRBV7-9; either TRBD1 or TRBD2 may fit D (5 bases each). V was trimmed by 4 bases and J by 7 bases, leaving 13 bases between them. CDR3 length equals 14 residues. Germline V gives CDR1 SEHNR, CDR2 FQNEAQ (reference sequence). The CDR3, as DNA: TGTGCCAGCAGCTCCACAGAGGGACGCGGGGAGCTGTTTTTT. Protein: CASSSTEGRGELFF. The whole variable domain, remainder taken from reference TRBV7-9 and TRBJ2-2, is DTGVSQNPRHKITKRGQNVTFRCDPISEHNRLYWYRQTLGQGPEFLTYFQNEAQLEKSRLLSDRFSAERPKGSFSTLEIQRTEQGDSAMYLCASSSTEGRGELFFGEGSRLTVL.

The rearrangement links TRBV19 to TRBJ1-2, with 12 bases lining up with TRBD1. This CDR3 region has 15 residues. The V segment lost 1 base and the J segment 7 bases; nucleotides outside the gene matches: 4. CDR1 LNHDA and CDR2 SQIVND come from the germline V gene (reference sequence). The CDR3 region has the DNA TGTGCCAGTAGTATAGGGGACAGGGGGCTAGGTGGCTACACCTTC. This gives the protein CASSIGDRGLGGYTF.